The present T cell receptor beta chain was sequenced within a study of control samples from healthy donors and cancer patients. This CDR3 contains 16 residues. The germline V gene encodes CDR1 SGHVS and CDR2 FQNEAQ. Trimming took off 1 base at V and 2 bases at J, with 13 bases between the two ends. Sequencing was performed with immunoSEQ multiplex PCR; in TCRdb, only in-frame clones are kept and a portion is missing. Here the sample spans around 96,000 clones, approximately 93% being singletons. This TCR derives from a man between 18 and 35 years old in good health. The sequencing sample was made of blood. This chain uses TRBV7-8 with TRBJ2-3; no firm D call. Here the CDR3 DNA reads TGTGCCAGCAGCTTAGGCCCCACAGCTTCCACAGATACGCAGTATTTT. It translates to CASSLGPTASTDTQYF.